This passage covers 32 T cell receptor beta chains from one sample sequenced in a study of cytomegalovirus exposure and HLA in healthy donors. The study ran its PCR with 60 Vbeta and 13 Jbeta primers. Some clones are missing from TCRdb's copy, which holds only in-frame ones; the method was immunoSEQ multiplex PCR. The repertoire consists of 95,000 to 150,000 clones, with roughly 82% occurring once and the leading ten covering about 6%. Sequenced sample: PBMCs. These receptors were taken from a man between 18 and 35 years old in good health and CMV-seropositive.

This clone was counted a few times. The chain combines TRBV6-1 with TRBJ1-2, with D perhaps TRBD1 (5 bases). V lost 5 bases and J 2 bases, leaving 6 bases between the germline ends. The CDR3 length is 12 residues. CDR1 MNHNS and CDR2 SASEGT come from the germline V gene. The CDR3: CASSSGNYGYTF. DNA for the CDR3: TGTGCCAGCAGTTCAGGGAACTATGGCTACACCTTC.

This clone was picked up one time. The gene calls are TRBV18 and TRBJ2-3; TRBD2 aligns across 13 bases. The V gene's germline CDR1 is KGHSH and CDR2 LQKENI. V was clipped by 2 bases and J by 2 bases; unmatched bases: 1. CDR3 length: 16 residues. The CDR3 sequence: CASSPGTSGTTDTQYF. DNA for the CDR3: TGTGCCAGCTCACCAGGGACTAGCGGGACCACAGATACGCAGTATTTT.

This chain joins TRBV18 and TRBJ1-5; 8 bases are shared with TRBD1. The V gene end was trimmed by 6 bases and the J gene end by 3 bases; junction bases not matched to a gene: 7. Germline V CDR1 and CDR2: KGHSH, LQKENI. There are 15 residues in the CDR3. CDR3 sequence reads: CASSPGGPDNQPQHF. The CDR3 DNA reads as TGTGCCAGCTCCCCAGGGGGCCCGGACAATCAGCCCCAGCATTTT.

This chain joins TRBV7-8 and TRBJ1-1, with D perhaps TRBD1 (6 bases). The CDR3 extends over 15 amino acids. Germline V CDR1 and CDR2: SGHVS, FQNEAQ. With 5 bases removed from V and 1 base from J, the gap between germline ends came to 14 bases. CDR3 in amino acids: CASSVLDSQNTEAFF. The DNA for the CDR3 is TGTGCCAGCAGCGTCTTGGACAGTCAGAACACTGAAGCTTTCTTT.

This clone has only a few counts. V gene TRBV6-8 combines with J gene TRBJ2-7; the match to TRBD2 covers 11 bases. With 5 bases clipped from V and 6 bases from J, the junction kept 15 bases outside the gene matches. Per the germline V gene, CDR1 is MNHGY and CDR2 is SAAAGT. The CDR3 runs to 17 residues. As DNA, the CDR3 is TGTGCCAGCAGTGACGAATACCTACTAGCGGGAGCTCCCGAGCAGTACTTC. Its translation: CASSDEYLLAGAPEQYF.

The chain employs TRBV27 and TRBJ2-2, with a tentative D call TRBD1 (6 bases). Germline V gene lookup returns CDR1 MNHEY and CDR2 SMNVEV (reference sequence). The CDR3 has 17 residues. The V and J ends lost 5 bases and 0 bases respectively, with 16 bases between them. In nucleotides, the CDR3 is TGTGCCAGCAGTATAATAACCGGGACACCGAACACCGGGGAGCTGTTTTTT. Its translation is CASSIITGTPNTGELFF.

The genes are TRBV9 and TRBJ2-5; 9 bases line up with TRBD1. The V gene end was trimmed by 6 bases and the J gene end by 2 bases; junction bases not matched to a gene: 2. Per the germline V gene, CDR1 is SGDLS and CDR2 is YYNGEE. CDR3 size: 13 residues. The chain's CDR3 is CASNRGRQETQYF. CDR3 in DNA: TGTGCCAGCAACAGGGGGCGTCAAGAGACCCAGTACTTC.

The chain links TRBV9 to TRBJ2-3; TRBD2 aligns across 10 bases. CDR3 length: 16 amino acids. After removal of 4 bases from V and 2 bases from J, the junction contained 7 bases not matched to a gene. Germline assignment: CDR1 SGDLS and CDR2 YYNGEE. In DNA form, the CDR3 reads TGTGCCAGCAGCACCCGACTAGCGGGTTTCACAGATACGCAGTATTTT. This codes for CASSTRLAGFTDTQYF.

CDR3: CAWSQRLHNEQFF. Written as DNA, the CDR3 is TGTGCCTGGAGTCAAAGACTTCACAATGAGCAGTTCTTC. The chain combines TRBV30 with TRBJ2-1; no clear D. This CDR3 has 13 residues. Germline V gene sequence: CDR1 GTSNPN, CDR2 SVGIG (reference sequence). V lost 2 bases, J lost 5 bases, and 10 bases lay in between.

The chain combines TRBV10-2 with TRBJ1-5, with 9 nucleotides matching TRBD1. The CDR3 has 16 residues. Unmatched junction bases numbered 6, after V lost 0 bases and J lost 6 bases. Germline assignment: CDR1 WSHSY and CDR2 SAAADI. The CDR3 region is CASSESTGGLGQPQHF. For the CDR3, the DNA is TGCGCCAGCAGTGAGTCGACAGGGGGGCTAGGTCAGCCCCAGCATTTT.

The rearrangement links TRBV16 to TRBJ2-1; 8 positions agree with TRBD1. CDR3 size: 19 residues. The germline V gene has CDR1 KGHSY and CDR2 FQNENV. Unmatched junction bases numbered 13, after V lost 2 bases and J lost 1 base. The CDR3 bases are TGTGCCAGCAGCCAACCGAAGACAGGGGCCCCTTTATCCTACAATGAGCAGTTCTTC. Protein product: CASSQPKTGAPLSYNEQFF.

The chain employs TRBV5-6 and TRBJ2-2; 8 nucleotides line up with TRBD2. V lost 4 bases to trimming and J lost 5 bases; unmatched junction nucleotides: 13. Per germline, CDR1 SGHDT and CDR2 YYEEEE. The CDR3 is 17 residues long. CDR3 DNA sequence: TGTGCCAGCAGCCTTTTAGGACTAGCTGGTAATACCGGGGAGCTGTTTTTT. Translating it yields CASSLLGLAGNTGELFF.

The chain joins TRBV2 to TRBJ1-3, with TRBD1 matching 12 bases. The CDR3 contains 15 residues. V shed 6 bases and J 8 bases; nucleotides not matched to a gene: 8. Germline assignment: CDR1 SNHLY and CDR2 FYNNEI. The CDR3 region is CASSGPGQGADTIYF. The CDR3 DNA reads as TGTGCCAGCAGCGGACCGGGACAGGGGGCTGACACCATATATTTT.

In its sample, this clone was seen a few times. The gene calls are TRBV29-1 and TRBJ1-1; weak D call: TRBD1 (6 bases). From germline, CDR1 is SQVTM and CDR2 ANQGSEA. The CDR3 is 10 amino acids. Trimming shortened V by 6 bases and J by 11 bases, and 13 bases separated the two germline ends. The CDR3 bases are TGCAGCGTCGAAACAGGGTACGCTTTCTTT. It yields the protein CSVETGYAFF.

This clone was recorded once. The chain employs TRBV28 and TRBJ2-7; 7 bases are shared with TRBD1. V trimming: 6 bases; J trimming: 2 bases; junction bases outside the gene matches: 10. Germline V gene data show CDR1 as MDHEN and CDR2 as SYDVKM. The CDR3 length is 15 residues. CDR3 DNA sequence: TGTGCCAGCAGCCCGGACAGGTCGGACCCCTACGAGCAGTACTTC. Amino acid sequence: CASSPDRSDPYEQYF. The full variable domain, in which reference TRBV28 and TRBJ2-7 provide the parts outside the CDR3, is DVKVTQSSRYLVKRTGEKVFLECVQDMDHENMFWYRQDPGLGLRLIYFSYDVKMKEKGDIPEGYSVSREKKERFSLILESASTNQTSMYLCASSPDRSDPYEQYFGPGTRLTVT.

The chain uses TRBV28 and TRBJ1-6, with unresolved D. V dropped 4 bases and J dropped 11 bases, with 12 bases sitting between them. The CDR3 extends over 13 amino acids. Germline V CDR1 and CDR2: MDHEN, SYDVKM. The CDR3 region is CASSSVYRTPLHF. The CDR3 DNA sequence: TGTGCCAGCAGTTCGGTTTACCGAACACCCCTCCACTTT.

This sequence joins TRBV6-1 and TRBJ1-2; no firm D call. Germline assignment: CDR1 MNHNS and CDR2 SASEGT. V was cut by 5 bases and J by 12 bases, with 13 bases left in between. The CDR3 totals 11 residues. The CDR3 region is CASSPSGRDTF. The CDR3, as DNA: TGTGCCAGCAGTCCTAGCGGTAGAGACACCTTC.

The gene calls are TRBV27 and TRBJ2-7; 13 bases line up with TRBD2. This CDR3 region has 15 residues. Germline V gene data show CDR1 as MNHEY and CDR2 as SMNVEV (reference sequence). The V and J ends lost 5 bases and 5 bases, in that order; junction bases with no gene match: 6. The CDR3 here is CASSRLAGGFHEQYF. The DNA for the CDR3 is TGTGCCAGCAGTCGACTAGCGGGAGGATTCCACGAGCAGTACTTC.

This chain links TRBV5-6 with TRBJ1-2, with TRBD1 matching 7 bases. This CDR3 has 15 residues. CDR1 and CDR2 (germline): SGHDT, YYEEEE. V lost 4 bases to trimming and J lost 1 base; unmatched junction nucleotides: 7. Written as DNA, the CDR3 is TGTGCCAGCAGCGTCGGACAGGAGGGTAACTATGGCTACACCTTC. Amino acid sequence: CASSVGQEGNYGYTF.

The CDR3 spells CATERERNTGELFF. CDR3 coding DNA: TGTGCCACTGAAAGAGAGAGAAACACCGGGGAGCTGTTTTTT. This chain uses TRBV2 with TRBJ2-2; the D is unclear. The CDR3 has 14 residues. The V and J ends lost 10 bases and 2 bases respectively, with 14 bases between them. The germline V gene has CDR1 SNHLY and CDR2 FYNNEI. The full variable domain, with the rest looked up from reference TRBV2 and TRBJ2-2, is EPEVTQTPSHQVTQMGQEVILRCVPISNHLYFYWYRQILGQKVEFLVSFYNNEISEKSEIFDDQFSVERPDGSNFTLKIRSTKLEDSAMYFCATERERNTGELFFGEGSRLTVL.

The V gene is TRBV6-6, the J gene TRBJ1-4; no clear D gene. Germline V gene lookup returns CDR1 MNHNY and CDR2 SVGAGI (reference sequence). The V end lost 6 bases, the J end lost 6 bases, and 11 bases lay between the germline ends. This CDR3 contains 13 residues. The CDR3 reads CASSSLEDEKLFF. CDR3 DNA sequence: TGTGCCAGCAGCTCCCTGGAGGATGAAAAACTGTTTTTT.

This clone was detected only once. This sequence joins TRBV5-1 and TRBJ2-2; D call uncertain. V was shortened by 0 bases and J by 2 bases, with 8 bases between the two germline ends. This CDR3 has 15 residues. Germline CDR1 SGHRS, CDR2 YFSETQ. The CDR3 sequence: CASSLATTNTGELFF. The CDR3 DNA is TGCGCCAGCAGCTTGGCGACAACTAACACCGGGGAGCTGTTTTTT.

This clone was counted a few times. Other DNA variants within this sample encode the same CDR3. CDR3 sequence reads: CASSLNRNTEAFF. In DNA form, the CDR3 reads TGTGCCAGCAGTTTAAACAGGAACACTGAAGCTTTCTTT. This rearrangement joins TRBV27 to TRBJ1-1, with D unresolved. This CDR3 contains 13 residues. The germline V gene encodes CDR1 MNHEY and CDR2 SMNVEV (reference sequence). Trimming took off 2 bases at V and 1 base at J, with 5 bases between the two ends.

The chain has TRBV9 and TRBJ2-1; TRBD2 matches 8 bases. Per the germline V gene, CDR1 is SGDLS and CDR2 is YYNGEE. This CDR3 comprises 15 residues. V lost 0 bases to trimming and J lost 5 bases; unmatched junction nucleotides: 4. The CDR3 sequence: CASSVEVAGHNEQFF. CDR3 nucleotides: TGTGCCAGCAGCGTAGAGGTAGCGGGGCACAATGAGCAGTTCTTC.

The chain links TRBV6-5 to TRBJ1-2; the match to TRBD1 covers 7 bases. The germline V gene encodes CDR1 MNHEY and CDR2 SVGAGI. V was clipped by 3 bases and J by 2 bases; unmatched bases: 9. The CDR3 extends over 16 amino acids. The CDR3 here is CASSYTSGQTNYGYTF. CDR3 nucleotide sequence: TGTGCCAGCAGTTATACCTCGGGACAGACGAACTATGGCTACACCTTC.

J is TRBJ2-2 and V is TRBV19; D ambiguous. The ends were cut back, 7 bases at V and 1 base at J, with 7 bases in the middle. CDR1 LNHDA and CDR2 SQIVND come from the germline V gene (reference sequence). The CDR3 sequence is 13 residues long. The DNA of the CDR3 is TGTGCCAGTAATGAGTTGAACACCGGGGAGCTGTTTTTT. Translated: CASNELNTGELFF.

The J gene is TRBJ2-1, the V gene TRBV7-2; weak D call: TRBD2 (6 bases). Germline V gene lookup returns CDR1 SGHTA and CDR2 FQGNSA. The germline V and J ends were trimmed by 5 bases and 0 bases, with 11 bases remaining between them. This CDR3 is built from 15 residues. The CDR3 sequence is CASSTGGISYNEQFF. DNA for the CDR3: TGTGCCAGCAGCACCGGAGGGATCTCCTACAATGAGCAGTTCTTC.

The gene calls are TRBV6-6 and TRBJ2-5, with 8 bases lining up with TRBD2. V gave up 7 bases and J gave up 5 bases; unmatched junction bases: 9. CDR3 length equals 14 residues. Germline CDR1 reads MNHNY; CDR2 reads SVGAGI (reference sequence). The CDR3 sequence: CASKSGGPGETQYF. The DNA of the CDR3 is TGTGCCAGCAAGTCGGGGGGGCCGGGGGAGACCCAGTACTTC.

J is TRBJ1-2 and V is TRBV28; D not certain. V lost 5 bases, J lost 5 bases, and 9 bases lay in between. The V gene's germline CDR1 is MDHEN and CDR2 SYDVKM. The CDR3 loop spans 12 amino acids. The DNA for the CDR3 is TGTGCCAGCAGTCCGAGCAGGTATGGCTACACCTTC. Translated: CASSPSRYGYTF.

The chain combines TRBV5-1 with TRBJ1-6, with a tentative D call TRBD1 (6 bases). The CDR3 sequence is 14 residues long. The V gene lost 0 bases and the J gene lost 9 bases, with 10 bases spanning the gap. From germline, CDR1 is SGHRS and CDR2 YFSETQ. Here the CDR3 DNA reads TGCGCCAGCAGCTTGGGGGACACAATTTCACCCCTCCACTTT. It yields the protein CASSLGDTISPLHF.

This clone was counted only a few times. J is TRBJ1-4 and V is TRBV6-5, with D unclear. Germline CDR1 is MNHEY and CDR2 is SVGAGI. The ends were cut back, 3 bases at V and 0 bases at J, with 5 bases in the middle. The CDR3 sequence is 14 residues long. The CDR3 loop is CASSYGATNEKLFF. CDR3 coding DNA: TGTGCCAGCAGTTATGGAGCAACTAATGAAAAACTGTTTTTT.

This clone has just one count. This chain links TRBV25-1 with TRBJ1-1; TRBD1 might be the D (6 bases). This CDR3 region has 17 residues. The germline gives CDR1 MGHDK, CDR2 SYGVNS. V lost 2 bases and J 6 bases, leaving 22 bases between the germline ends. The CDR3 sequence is CASSEKYRARGVAEAFF. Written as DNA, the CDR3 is TGTGCCAGCAGTGAAAAGTACAGGGCGCGAGGGGTAGCTGAAGCTTTCTTT.